A single T cell receptor beta chain is shown here with its context. TCRdb's table, derived via immunoSEQ multiplex PCR, lists solely in-frame clones and lacks some. The sample includes about 200,000 clones, over 80% of them seen just once. V lost 4 bases, J lost 2 bases, and 7 bases stayed unmatched. The germline CDR1 and CDR2 sequences are SGHVS and FQNEAQ. The CDR3 has 15 amino acids. This record comes from a study of control samples from healthy donors and cancer patients. The V and J genes are TRBV7-8 and TRBJ2-7; 8 bases map to TRBD1. Sequencing was carried out using blood. This receptor was identified in a man younger than 45 in good health. CDR3 nucleotide sequence: TGTGCCAGCAGCTCCAGGGGGCACAGCGCCTACGAGCAGTACTTC. This encodes CASSSRGHSAYEQYF.